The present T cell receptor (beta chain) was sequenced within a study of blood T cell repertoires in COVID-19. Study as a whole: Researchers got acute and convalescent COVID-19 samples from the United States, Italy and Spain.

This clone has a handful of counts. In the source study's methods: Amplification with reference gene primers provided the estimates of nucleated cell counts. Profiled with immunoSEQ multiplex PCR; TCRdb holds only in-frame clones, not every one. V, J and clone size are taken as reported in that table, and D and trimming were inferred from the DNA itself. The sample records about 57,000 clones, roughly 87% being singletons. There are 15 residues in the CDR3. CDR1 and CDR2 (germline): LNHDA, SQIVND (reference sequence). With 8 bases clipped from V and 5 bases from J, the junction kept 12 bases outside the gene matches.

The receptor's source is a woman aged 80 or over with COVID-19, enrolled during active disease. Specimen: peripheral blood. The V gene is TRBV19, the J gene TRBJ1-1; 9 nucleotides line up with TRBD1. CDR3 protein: CASSVGQGLGTEAFF. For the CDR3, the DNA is TGTGCCAGTTCGGTGGGACAGGGCCTGGGGACTGAAGCTTTCTTT. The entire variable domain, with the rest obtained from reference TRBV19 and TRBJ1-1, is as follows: DGGITQSPKYLFRKEGQNVTLSCEQNLNHDAMYWYRQDPGQGLRLIYYSQIVNDFQKGDIAEGYSVSREKKESFPLTVTSAQKNPTAFYLCASSVGQGLGTEAFFGQGTRLTVV.